This TCR beta chain was documented in a study of T cells in Graves' hyperthyroidism and ophthalmopathy. When ophthalmopathy did not progress within 18 months, Graves' hyperthyroidism was considered stable. Germline-derived CDR1 and CDR2 are SQVTM and ANQGSEA. The CDR3 runs to 12 residues. V dropped 6 bases and J dropped 5 bases, with 13 bases sitting between them. Regions amplified from RNA transcripts were the TCR beta CDR3 regions. HTBI primers were employed in a first-round RT-PCR of the TCR CDR3. A single record per CDR3 protein comes from TCRdb applying MiXCR to the multiplex PCR reads. In the table there are 600,000 or so distinct CDR3 sequences, 40% to 55% of which are singletons.

The TCR originated in a woman younger than 30 with Graves' hyperthyroidism. Material: peripheral blood or thyroid tissue (not recorded which). The chain uses TRBV29-1 and TRBJ1-1; D is ambiguous. The CDR3: CSVSGQETEAFF. The CDR3, as DNA: TGCAGCGTGAGTGGGCAGGAGACTGAAGCTTTCTTT.